This TCR beta chain was observed in a study of cytomegalovirus exposure and HLA in healthy donors. Study observations and caveats: After further analysis at a later stage, 16,951 TCR beta sequences were associated with HLA alleles at 0.05 false discovery rate.

With 3 bases clipped from V and 2 bases from J, the junction kept 2 bases outside the gene matches. Germline V gene sequence: CDR1 SGDLS, CDR2 YYNGEE. This CDR3 has 15 residues. This PCR relied on a set of 60 Vbeta primers and 13 Jbeta primers. Libraries were prepared by immunoSEQ multiplex PCR; TCRdb keeps only in-frame clonotypes and omits some of them. The profile shows 150,000 to 200,000 clones, 60% to 80% of them singletons. Notes on this clone: The target antigen is unknown.

The TCR comes from a woman aged 40 to 50 in good health and CMV-seropositive. The rearrangement uses TRBV9 and TRBJ2-1, with TRBD2 identical over 10 bases. Sequencing input: PBMCs. The CDR3 bases are TGTGCCAGCAGCGCTAGCGGGAGTACCTACAATGAGCAGTTCTTC. It yields the protein CASSASGSTYNEQFF.